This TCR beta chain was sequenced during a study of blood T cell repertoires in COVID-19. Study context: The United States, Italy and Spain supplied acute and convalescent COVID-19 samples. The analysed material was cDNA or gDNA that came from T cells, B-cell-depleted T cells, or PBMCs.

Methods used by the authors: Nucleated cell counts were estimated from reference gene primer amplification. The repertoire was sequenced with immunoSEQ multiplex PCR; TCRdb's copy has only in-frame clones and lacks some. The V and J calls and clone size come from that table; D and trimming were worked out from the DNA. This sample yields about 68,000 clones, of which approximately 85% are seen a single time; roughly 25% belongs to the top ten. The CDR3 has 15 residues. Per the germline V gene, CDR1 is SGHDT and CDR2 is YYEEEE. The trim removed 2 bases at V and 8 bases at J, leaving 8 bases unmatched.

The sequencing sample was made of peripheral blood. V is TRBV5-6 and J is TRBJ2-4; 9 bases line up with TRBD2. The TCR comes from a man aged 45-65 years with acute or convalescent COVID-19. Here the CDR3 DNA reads TGTGCCAGCAGCTTCGGCGGGGGGGCATGGGACATTCAGTACTTC. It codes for CASSFGGGAWDIQYF. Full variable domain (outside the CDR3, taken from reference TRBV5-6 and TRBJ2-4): DAGVTQSPTHLIKTRGQQVTLRCSPKSGHDTVSWYQQALGQGPQFIFQYYEEEERQRGNFPDRFSGHQFPNYSSELNVNALLLGDSALYLCASSFGGGAWDIQYFGAGTRLSVL.